This T cell receptor (beta chain) was found in a study of T cell changes during pregnancy in multiple sclerosis. After removal of 4 bases from V and 4 bases from J, the junction contained 10 bases not matched to a gene. The CDR3 sequence is 16 residues long. Germline V lookup: CDR1 SNHLY, CDR2 FYNNEI. The repertoire was sequenced with immunoSEQ multiplex PCR; TCRdb's copy has only in-frame clones and lacks some. Counted here are tens of thousands of clones, about 92% occurring once; the ten biggest clones make up 1% to 1.5%. The chain uses TRBV2 and TRBJ2-5, with 9 bases matching TRBD2. Specimen: peripheral blood. The TCR comes from a female donor with multiple sclerosis, enrolled in a pregnancy study. The CDR3, as DNA: TGTGCCAGCAGTGGGGGGGTGAGCGGGAGGAGAGAGACCCAGTACTTC. Translated: CASSGGVSGRRETQYF.